This record concerns one T cell receptor (beta chain) sequence. Antigen: not known. A single base separates this from a much larger clone, so it may be a read error. TCRdb re-analysed the 5' RACE reads in MiXCR, keeping a single row per CDR3 protein. The sample shows approximately 8,800 distinct CDR3 sequences, around half of them seen only once. Whole-study results and caveats: The larger-cohort validation was restricted to a single TCR beta V-J rearrangement rather than whole repertoires. Greatest tumor Treg TCR overlap was with tumor naive CD4+ cells.

The receptor's source is a female donor with breast cancer. The specimen was memory CD4+ T cells sorted from a lymph node. The subset was: memory CD4+ T cells, CD4+CD45RO+CD25-.

CDR3 sequence (DNA): TGTGCCAGCAGCTTAATGGGCATGAACACTGAAGCTTACTTT. It encodes CASSLMGMNTEAYF. The V gene is TRBV7-2, the J gene TRBJ1-1; no clear D. In germline, CDR1 is SGHTA, CDR2 FQGNSA. This CDR3 is 14 amino acids long.